This T cell receptor beta chain stems from a study of blood T cell repertoires in COVID-19. Overall study: Samples came from the United States, Italy and Spain, spanning acute and convalescent COVID-19. T cells, B-cell-depleted T cells, or PBMCs provided the cDNA or gDNA that served as material.

The authors' processing: For nucleated cells, counts were estimated from reference gene primer amplification. Assay used: immunoSEQ multiplex PCR; TCRdb lists only in-frame clones, some missing. V and J calls and clone size follow that table, whereas D and trimming were derived from the DNA. The sample yields around 60,000 clones, around 82% seen once. The V segment lost 5 bases and the J segment 1 base; nucleotides outside the gene matches: 13. This CDR3 comprises 18 residues. CDR1 SGHTA and CDR2 FQGNSA come from the germline V gene. The genes are TRBV7-2 and TRBJ2-1, with 8 bases identical to TRBD2. Sequenced: peripheral blood. This receptor was identified in an elderly man with active or convalescent COVID-19. The CDR3 region has the DNA TGTGCCAGCAGCACCCCGACTAGCGCCCTGGGATCCTACAATGAGCAGTTCTTC. Amino acid sequence: CASSTPTSALGSYNEQFF.